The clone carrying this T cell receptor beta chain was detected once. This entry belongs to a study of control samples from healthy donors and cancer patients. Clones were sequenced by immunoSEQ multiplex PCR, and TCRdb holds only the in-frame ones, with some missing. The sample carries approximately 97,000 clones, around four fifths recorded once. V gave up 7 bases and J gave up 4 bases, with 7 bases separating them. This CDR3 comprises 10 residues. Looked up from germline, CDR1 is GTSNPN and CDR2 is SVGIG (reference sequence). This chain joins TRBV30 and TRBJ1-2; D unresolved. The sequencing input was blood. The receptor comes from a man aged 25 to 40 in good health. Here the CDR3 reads CAFDIYGYTF. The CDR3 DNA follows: TGTGCCTTCGATATCTATGGCTACACCTTC. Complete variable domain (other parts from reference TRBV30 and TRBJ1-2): SQTIHQWPATLVQPVGSPLSLECTVEGTSNPNLYWYRQAAGRGLQLLFYSVGIGQISSEVPQNLSASRPQDRQFILSSKKLLLSDSGFYLCAFDIYGYTFGSGTRLTVV.